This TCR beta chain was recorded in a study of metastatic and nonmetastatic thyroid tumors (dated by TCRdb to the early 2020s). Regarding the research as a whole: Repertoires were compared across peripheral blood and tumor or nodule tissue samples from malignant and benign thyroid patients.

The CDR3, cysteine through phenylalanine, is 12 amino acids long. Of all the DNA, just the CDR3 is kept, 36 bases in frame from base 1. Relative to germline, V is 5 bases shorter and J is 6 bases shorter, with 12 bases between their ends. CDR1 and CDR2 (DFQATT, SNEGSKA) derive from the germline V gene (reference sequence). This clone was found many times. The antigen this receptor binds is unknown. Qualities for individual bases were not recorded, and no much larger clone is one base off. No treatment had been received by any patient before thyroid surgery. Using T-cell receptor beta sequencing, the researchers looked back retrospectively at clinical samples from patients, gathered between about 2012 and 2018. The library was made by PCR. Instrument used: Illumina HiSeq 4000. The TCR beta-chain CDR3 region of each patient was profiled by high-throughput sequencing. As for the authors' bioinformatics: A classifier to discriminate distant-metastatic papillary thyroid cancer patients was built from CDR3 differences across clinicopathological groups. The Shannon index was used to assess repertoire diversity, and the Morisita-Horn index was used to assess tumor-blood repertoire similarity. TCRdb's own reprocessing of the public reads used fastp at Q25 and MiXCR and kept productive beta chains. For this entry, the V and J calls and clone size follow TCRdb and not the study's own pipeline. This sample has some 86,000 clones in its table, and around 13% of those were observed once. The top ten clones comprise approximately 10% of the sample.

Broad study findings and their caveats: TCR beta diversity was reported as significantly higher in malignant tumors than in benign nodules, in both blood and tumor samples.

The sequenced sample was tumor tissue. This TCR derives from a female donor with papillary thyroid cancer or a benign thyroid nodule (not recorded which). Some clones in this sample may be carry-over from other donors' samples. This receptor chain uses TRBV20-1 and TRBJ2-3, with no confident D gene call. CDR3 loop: CSAPSNTDTQYF. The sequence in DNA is TGCAGTGCTCCCTCCAATACCGATACGCAGTATTTT.